This T cell receptor beta chain was obtained from a study of cytomegalovirus exposure and HLA in healthy donors. Overall study findings and caveats: Later analysis showed TCR association rates varying by HLA locus, highest for DRB1 and lowest for HLA-C. Later, an analysis showed that TCR beta chains associated with HLA were more clonally expanded than others that were equally common. Per published accounts, TCR beta sequences correctly predicted the HLA-A and HLA-B alleles of most subjects.

Comment on this clone: Its antigen is unidentified.

The CDR3 contains 15 residues. The junction had 5 bases not matched to a gene; V was cut back by 5 bases and J by 1 base. The germline CDR1 and CDR2 sequences are LGHNT and FRNRAP. Primers: 60 Vbeta forward and 13 Jbeta reverse. As handled by the study authors: A later analysis tallied roughly 77 million unique TCR beta chains, some 10 million of them shared. Profiling relied on immunoSEQ multiplex PCR, and the TCRdb table lists in-frame clones only, not all of them. V and J calls and clone size follow that table, whereas D and trimming were derived from the DNA. The data hold roughly 98,000 clones, with 70% observed a single time.

Sequencing used PBMCs. The sequence derives from a man aged 45 to 65 in good health and CMV-seronegative. J is TRBJ2-5 and V is TRBV12-5; 9 positions match TRBD1. CDR3 residues: CASGPGQGFQETQYF. The CDR3 region has the DNA TGTGCTAGTGGTCCGGGACAGGGCTTCCAAGAGACCCAGTACTTC.